The clone carrying this TCR beta chain was found once. Its antigen is as yet unknown. The sample is drawn from a study of stem cell transplantation in POMP-related autoinflammatory disease. Study details: The study hypothesized thymoproteasome defects skew the TRB repertoire via impaired CD8+ selection. Before transplant, CD4+ T cells skewed naive and CD8+ proportions were low.

Repertoires were generated with immunoSEQ multiplex PCR, while TCRdb's copy carries only in-frame clones and drops some. The repertoire holds 2,000 to 2,500 clones, with 80% to 90% as singletons. Study-level points and caveats: Across all analyzed T-cell subsets, patients with PRAID tended toward reduced diversity and increased clonality. Fewer unique TRB V-J gene pairings were identified in patients with PRAID.

This clonotype was obtained from a human donor with POMP-related autoinflammation and immune dysregulation (PRAID). The sample in question was Tregs from PBMCs, obtained before stem cell transplantation.

CDR3 DNA sequence: TGTGCCACCAGCAGGGCTCTTTCACCGAACACTGAAGCTTTCTTT. This gives the protein CATSRALSPNTEAFF. This rearrangement joins TRBV15 to TRBJ1-1, with unresolved D. CDR3 length: 15 residues. Germline CDR1 reads LNHNV; CDR2 reads YYDKDF (reference sequence). V gave up 3 bases and J gave up 1 base, with 12 bases separating them.